The clone carrying this T cell receptor beta chain was observed once. This entry is derived from a study of T cell changes during pregnancy in multiple sclerosis. TCRdb keeps only in-frame clones here, not all; method: immunoSEQ multiplex PCR. There are about 50,000 clones in the sample; approximately 90% occur only once, and roughly 10% lies in the top ten. The length of the CDR3 is 15 residues. Germline V gives CDR1 MNHNY, CDR2 SVGAGI (reference sequence). V was pared by 6 bases and J by 1 base, with 3 bases of the junction left unmatched. This specimen was CD8+ T cells from peripheral blood mononuclear cells, taken after pregnancy. The TCR comes from a female donor with multiple sclerosis, enrolled in a pregnancy study. The V gene is TRBV6-6, the J gene TRBJ2-3; 11 positions match TRBD1. The CDR3 region has the DNA TGTGCCAGCAGCTGGACAGGGGGCGGCACAGATACGCAGTATTTT. Protein product: CASSWTGGGTDTQYF.